The 3 T cell receptor beta chains given below trace back to one sample, sequenced in a study of blood T cell repertoires in COVID-19. This table comes from immunoSEQ multiplex PCR, and its TCRdb copy is limited to in-frame clones, with some not included. This sample has 140,000 to 150,000 clones, with 84% found just once. Sequenced material: peripheral blood. These receptors were taken from a human donor in a cohort sampled during active COVID-19.

Of note for this clone: In the same sample, other DNA sequences code for this CDR3. The CDR3 DNA is TGTGCCAGCAGCTTAACCGGGACTAATGAAAAACTGTTTTTT. Its translation: CASSLTGTNEKLFF. J is TRBJ1-4 and V is TRBV11-3; D gene uncertain. Between the trimmed V and J ends, which lost 2 bases and 2 bases, there was a span of 6 bases. The CDR3 is 14 residues long. CDR1 is SGHNT, CDR2 YENEEA, per germline.

V and J are TRBV5-5 and TRBJ2-1, with TRBD1 matching 7 bases. The CDR3 extends over 16 amino acids. Germline CDR1 reads SGHKS; CDR2 reads YYEKEE (reference sequence). Trimming at V came to 7 bases and at J to 2 bases, leaving 12 bases not matched to a gene. This chain's CDR3 is CASARGMGQPYNEQFF. In nucleotides, the CDR3 is TGTGCCAGCGCCCGTGGCATGGGACAGCCCTACAATGAGCAGTTCTTC.

CDR3 nucleotides: TGTGCCAGCAGCTTACAGGGAGGGTTCAATGGCTACACCTTC. As protein: CASSLQGGFNGYTF. The chain recombines TRBV7-2 with TRBJ1-2, with a weak D call TRBD1 (5 bases). Trimming removed 2 bases from V and 6 bases from J, with 13 bases in between. The CDR3 totals 14 residues. Germline CDR1 and CDR2: SGHTA and FQGNSA. Combining the CDR3 with reference TRBV7-2 and TRBJ1-2 gives the whole variable domain GAGVSQSPSNKVTEKGKDVELRCDPISGHTALYWYRQSLGQGLEFLIYFQGNSAPDKSGLPSDRFSAERTGGSVSTLTIQRTQQEDSAVYLCASSLQGGFNGYTFGSGTRLTVV.